This is a list of T cell receptor beta chains from one sample in a study of cytomegalovirus exposure and HLA in healthy donors. TCRdb keeps only in-frame clones here, not all; method: immunoSEQ multiplex PCR. Of some 52,000 clones listed, 55% to 85% are singletons. The sequencing sample was made of PBMCs. The origin of the receptors is a woman aged 45 to 65 in good health and CMV-seronegative. Both conserved end residues are part of each CDR3. D genes are given only for firm matches. The listing skips clone size in some rows; elsewhere it reads once, few, many or a size class.

V gene,J gene,clone size,D gene,CDR3 protein,CDR3 DNA
TRBV5-4,TRBJ2-1,NA,NA,CASSFFSVVEQFF,TGTGCCAGCAGCTTCTTTAGCGTTGTCGAGCAGTTCTTC
TRBV7-2,TRBJ2-3,NA,TRBD2,CASSLNGGAIDTQYF,TGTGCCAGCAGCTTAAACGGGGGGGCTATCGATACGCAGTATTTT
TRBV2,TRBJ1-5,few,TRBD1,CASQTSGGSNQPQHF,TGTGCCAGCCAGACCTCAGGGGGAAGCAATCAGCCCCAGCATTTT
TRBV28,TRBJ1-4,NA,NA,CASSSFLGGENEKLFF,TGTGCCAGCAGTTCTTTCTTAGGAGGGGAAAATGAAAAACTGTTTTTT
TRBV11-2,TRBJ2-1,NA,TRBD1,CASSTSDRGNNEQFF,TGTGCCAGCAGCACCTCGGACAGGGGGAACAATGAGCAGTTCTTC
TRBV2,TRBJ2-7,once,NA,CASMRGGLPNYEQYF,TGTGCCAGCATGAGGGGGGGCCTACCCAACTACGAGCAGTACTTC
TRBV5-4,TRBJ2-1,NA,NA,CASSLVRGSMQSEQFF,TGTGCCAGCAGCTTGGTTCGGGGGAGCATGCAGAGTGAGCAGTTCTTC
TRBV6-5,TRBJ2-6,NA,TRBD2,CASRGESSGANVLTF,TGTGCCAGCCGGGGGGAGTCCTCTGGGGCCAACGTCCTGACTTTC
TRBV5-1,TRBJ2-5,NA,NA,CASSLRGQETQYF,TGCGCCAGCAGCTTGAGGGGACAAGAGACCCAGTACTTC
TRBV19,TRBJ2-2,NA,NA,CASSSGPNTGELFF,TGTGCCAGTAGTTCAGGGCCGAACACCGGGGAGCTGTTTTTT
TRBV2,TRBJ2-1,NA,NA,CASSEKGVIHNEQFF,TGTGCCAGCAGTGAGAAGGGGGTTATCCACAATGAGCAGTTCTTC
TRBV5-1,TRBJ1-1,NA,NA,CASSLARQSLPDTEAFF,TGCGCCAGCAGCTTGGCAAGACAGAGTCTTCCGGACACTGAAGCTTTCTTT
TRBV9,TRBJ2-5,NA,TRBD2,CASAEGLAGQETQYF,TGTGCCAGCGCCGAGGGACTAGCGGGTCAAGAGACCCAGTACTTC
TRBV5-1,TRBJ1-2,NA,NA,CASSLDGEHGYTF,TGCGCCAGCAGCTTGGACGGGGAGCATGGCTACACCTTC
TRBV5-8,TRBJ1-1,NA,NA,CASSLISGFAFF,TGTGCCAGCAGCTTGATCTCGGGATTTGCTTTCTTT
TRBV27,TRBJ1-2,NA,NA,CASSGAGYGYTF,TGTGCCAGCAGCGGGGCGGGGTATGGCTACACCTTC
TRBV11-2,TRBJ1-3,NA,NA,CASTLPGAGNTIYF,TGTGCCAGCACCCTTCCAGGGGCTGGAAACACCATATATTTT
TRBV15,TRBJ1-3,NA,TRBD1,CATSRDRESGGNTIYF,TGTGCCACCAGCAGGGACAGGGAGTCGGGTGGAAACACCATATATTTT
TRBV4-1,TRBJ2-5,NA,NA,CASSQEKGGGAGETQYF,TGCGCCAGCAGCCAAGAAAAGGGAGGGGGGGCCGGAGAGACCCAGTACTTC
TRBV5-1,TRBJ1-6,NA,TRBD1,CASTHDREGSPLHF,TGCGCCAGCACCCACGACAGGGAAGGTTCACCCCTCCACTTT
TRBV7-6,TRBJ2-5,NA,NA,CASSPMSGQETQYF,TGTGCCAGCAGCCCCATGTCGGGGCAAGAGACCCAGTACTTC
TRBV10-3,TRBJ1-5,NA,TRBD1,CAISEKWGQGSGQPQHF,TGTGCCATCAGTGAGAAATGGGGACAGGGTAGTGGTCAGCCCCAGCATTTT
TRBV30,TRBJ1-2,NA,NA,CAWSGYRENYGYTF,TGTGCCTGGAGTGGCTACAGGGAAAACTATGGCTACACCTTC
TRBV6-5,TRBJ2-7,NA,TRBD2,CASSASGPYEQYF,TGTGCCAGCAGCGCTAGCGGCCCCTACGAGCAGTACTTC
TRBV9,TRBJ2-1,NA,NA,CASSVGSDPRNEQFF,TGTGCCAGCAGCGTAGGTAGCGACCCGAGGAATGAGCAGTTCTTC
TRBV5-1,TRBJ2-3,NA,TRBD1,CASSLAGTGYNVDTQYF,TGCGCCAGCAGCTTGGCGGGGACAGGTTACAATGTGGATACGCAGTATTTT
TRBV30,TRBJ1-1,NA,NA,CASPGQVKAFF,TGTGCCTCGCCCGGTCAGGTGAAAGCTTTCTTT